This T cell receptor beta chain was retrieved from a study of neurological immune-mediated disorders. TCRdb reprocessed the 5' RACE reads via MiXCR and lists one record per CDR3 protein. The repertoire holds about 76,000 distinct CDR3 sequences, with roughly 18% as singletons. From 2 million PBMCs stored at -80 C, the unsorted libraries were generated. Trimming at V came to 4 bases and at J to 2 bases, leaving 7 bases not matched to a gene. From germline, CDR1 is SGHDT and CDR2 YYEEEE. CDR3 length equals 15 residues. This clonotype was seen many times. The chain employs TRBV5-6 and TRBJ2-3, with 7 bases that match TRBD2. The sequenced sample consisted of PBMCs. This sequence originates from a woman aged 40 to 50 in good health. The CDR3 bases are TGTGCCAGCAGCCCCGGACTAGATGACACAGATACGCAGTATTTT. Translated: CASSPGLDDTDTQYF.